This T cell receptor beta chain is from a study of cytomegalovirus exposure and HLA in healthy donors (dated by TCRdb to 2017 to 2019). Background for the entire study: An earlier analysis of several hundred of the donors reported roughly 300 Gb of sequence data and 100 million to 130 million unique TCR beta sequences from about 179 million T cells. An early release covering roughly 580 HLA-typed donors comprised 300 to 350 gigabases of sequencing data and tens of millions of unique TCR sequences. Of the approximately 400 genotyped donors, roughly 76% were placed in the genetic ancestry cluster associated with self-reported Caucasian donors. The study aimed to test whether cataloging public T cell receptors could reveal signatures of past pathogen exposure. The T cell repertoires of 700 or so subjects were profiled by immunosequencing and related to cytomegalovirus serostatus. In addition to the first cohort of 666 subjects, a separate validation cohort of around 110 different subjects was used. The study combined high-throughput TCR immunosequencing, statistical association of individual TCRs with disease status, and machine learning to predict cytomegalovirus infection status. To study patterns of TCR occurrence, a later analysis re-analyzed previously published TCR beta repertoires from 666 donors and added high-resolution HLA genotyping. Rather than using new phenotypic data, the later analysis identified candidate immune exposures from TCR beta sequences and from how often those sequences occurred across donors. To decide whether each TCR beta V gene segment behaved as functional or pseudogenic, an earlier analysis of approximately 600 of the donors relied on high-throughput TCR beta sequencing. Donor age, sex, ethnicity and CMV serostatus were compiled alongside the repertoire data. A later genetic analysis took genome-wide SNP genotypes for about 55% of the 666 donors and used that subset as a discovery cohort. All discovery cohort repertoires had been generated using a single sequencing platform. Class I and class II HLA loci were covered by the typing at four-digit resolution. Typing coverage differed by locus: A, B, C, DRB1 and DQB1 were typed in roughly 629-630 donors, DQA1 in approximately 520, DPA1 in roughly 590, and DPB1 in 400 to 480. A few DR-DQ haplotypes were treated as single units for association and clustering because of strong linkage in the cohort. Among some 410 genotyped donors of the cohort, an average of about 220,000 unique TCR beta nucleotide sequences was sequenced per donor, of which approximately 18% were non-productive. Overall study results and their limits: The authors suggested that the approach could potentially be generalized to other disease states and immunological phenotypes. The only immune exposure information available for the cohort was CMV serostatus. The classifier was reported to diagnose cytomegalovirus status with high specificity and sensitivity in both the original and validation cohorts. An earlier analysis of 587 of the donors showed that most TCR beta V segments appeared in productive rearrangements either about 87% or about 30% of the time, which broadly matched IMGT annotations. Compared with equally common non-associated chains, HLA-associated TCR beta chains in a later analysis were more clonally expanded and had lower generation probabilities. According to a later genetic analysis, donors in an Asian-associated ancestry cluster had fewer N-insertions in productive TCRs than the roughly 700-donor mean. Sequencing depth was assumed to be roughly uniform across donors in the presence/absence analyses, though that assumption may not hold. Because counts were too low, approximately 15 rarely observed V segments, including chromosome 9 orphons, were excluded from the earlier analysis of roughly 580 of the donors. The sequencing pipeline was judged likely to have produced a cluster of highly shared sequence variants as a technical artifact. The cohort was sequenced for TCR beta chains only, and without alpha or paired-chain data the features that could be detected were limited. Linkage disequilibrium might explain the correlated functional status among segregating V segments, but an unknown experimental factor could not be excluded. A later analysis found that TCR association rates varied across HLA loci, with DRB1 alleles showing the most associated TCRs and HLA-C alleles the fewest. Most TCR sequences were seen in very few donors, while some public TCRs were found in many individuals. Strong co-occurrence of HLA alleles, especially DR and DQ, made assigning TCR associations to individual alleles difficult. A total of 150 or so TCR beta chains were listed by the study as associated with cytomegalovirus. V-gene and J-gene trimming of TCR beta chains was associated with a missense DCLRE1C variant in a later genetic analysis, and the association was replicated in an independent cohort. A few of the identified cytomegalovirus-associated TCR beta chains were confirmed in vitro to be specific for cytomegalovirus antigens. Specific HLA alleles were associated with 15,000 to 20,000 TCR beta sequences at a false discovery rate of 0.05 in a later analysis. Because some donors lacked HLA typing at each locus, the association tests relied only on the typed subset. According to a later analysis, parvovirus B19, influenza, CMV and Epstein-Barr virus appeared linked to several top co-occurrence clusters. A further reported finding was that TCR beta sequences accurately predicted the HLA-A and HLA-B alleles for most subjects in the first cohort. According to a later analysis, most CMV-associated TCR beta chains appeared to be HLA-restricted, and the HLA associations seemed to be driven largely by CMV exposure.

Library preparation employed the immunoSEQ multiplex PCR assay. The multiplex PCR relied on a mix of 60 forward primers for TCR Vbeta segments and 13 reverse primers for TCR Jbeta segments. The CDR3 region of rearranged TCR beta genes was amplified from genomic DNA by a multiplex PCR assay. Amplified TCR beta libraries were sequenced as 87-base-pair reads on the Illumina HiSeq System. In the paper's pipeline: In a later analysis, 80 million or so unique TCR beta chains were counted across the 690 or so repertoires, and around 10 million of these chains were shared by at least two donors. Raw reads were error-corrected and collapsed into unique sequences with a nearest-neighbor algorithm that merged closely related sequences to remove PCR and sequencing errors. CDR3 sequences were aligned to IMGT reference sequences to assign V, D and J gene segments. For a sequence to be retained, a match of at least six nucleotides was required to both a V gene segment and a J gene segment. A rearrangement was called productive if the CDR3 had no stop codons and remained in frame with V and J, and every other rearrangement was called non-productive. CDR3 was defined by IMGT convention, running from the second conserved V-encoded cysteine to the conserved J-encoded phenylalanine. In an earlier analysis of around 570 of the donors, sequences lacking an unambiguous match to a single V gene segment were excluded. In an earlier analysis of 587 of the donors, V segments were called functional above 56.7% productive rearrangements and were called segregating when the between-donor standard deviation exceeded 5%. A statistical classification framework was built to diagnose cytomegalovirus status from the catalog of TCR beta chain sequences. V and J gene assignment, in a later analysis, came from comparing TCR nucleotide sequences with IMGT/GENE-DB human TR gene sequences. A later analysis assigned CDR3 sequences and most-parsimonious VDJ recombination scenarios with the TCRdist pipeline. In a later analysis, every TCR beta chain was defined by the combination of its CDR3 amino acid sequence and its V-gene family, and reads without a unique V-gene family were dropped. As a way to deal with suspected cross-contamination and a sequencing artifact, a later analysis dropped approximately 590 nucleotide sequences that were highly shared and had low generation probability. In a later analysis, a clonal expansion index was calculated for each public chain from normalized within-repertoire ranks of inferred template counts. Generation probabilities in a later analysis came from a VDJ recombination model fitted to out-of-frame rearrangements, and those results were checked against IGoR. In a later analysis, hypergeometric tests were used to score TCR-TCR, TCR-HLA and TCR-CMV co-occurrence, with a repertoire-size bias correction applied to TCR pairs. A later analysis estimated false discovery rates by permuting HLA or CMV assignments 20 times. In a later analysis, co-occurring TCRs were grouped with DBSCAN, and TCRdist sequence similarity was added when clustering was performed within HLA-allele-positive subsets. Repertoires with fewer than 30,000 or more than 120,000 public chains were left out of co-occurrence clustering, as were a handful of repertoires with anomalous nucleotide sharing. TCRdb carries this immuneACCESS record with in-frame sequences only. Its versions omit some clonotypes, under half of them owing to an unresolved V gene in the studies checked, with the rest unexplained. That table furnishes V, J and clone size, whereas the DNA furnished D and trimming. For this sample, the table gives some 110,000 clones. The ten top clones hold 6.8% of the sample.

The cohort consisted of 650 to 850 healthy bone marrow donors. All cohort members were sampled while nominally healthy, although unrecorded immune exposures were likely present. The donor was CMV seropositive and was included in the group of approximately 300 seropositive cohort members. A peripheral blood sample was provided by each donor, and peripheral blood mononuclear cells were used for TCR beta sequencing. Genomic DNA was extracted from the blood cell samples with the Qiagen DNeasy Blood Extraction Kit. About this clone itself: Its binding antigen is unknown.

The sequencing sample was made of PBMCs. The source is a man aged 40-49 years in good health and CMV-seropositive.

The CDR3 region: CASSAGLAVNYGYTF. The nucleotide sequence is given as TGTGCCAGCAGCGCCGGACTCGCTGTTAACTATGGCTACACCTTC. Rearrangement joined TRBV7-9 to TRBJ1-2; the D gene cannot be resolved reliably. Reading the germline V gene (reference sequence) gives CDR1 SEHNR and CDR2 FQNEAQ. V loses 5 bases, J loses 1 base, and the germline ends lie 14 bases apart. The CDR3, from cysteine to phenylalanine, totals 15 residues. Just the 45-base CDR3 DNA is kept, in frame starting at base 1.